This T cell receptor (beta chain) originates from a study of control samples from healthy donors and cancer patients. The V end was cut by 0 bases, the J end by 4 bases, with 17 bases between. CDR1 and CDR2 from the germline V gene are LGHNT and FRNRAP. The CDR3 runs 17 residues. The assay was immunoSEQ multiplex PCR, and TCRdb's table has in-frame clones only and misses some. The repertoire holds about 90,000 clones, with 75% to 95% as singletons. Material for sequencing was blood. The chain has TRBV12-5 and TRBJ2-3; tentative D call: TRBD1 (7 bases). The clonotype originates from a woman between 18 and 29 years old in good health. This CDR3 reads CASGLVAGQGGPDTQYF. CDR3 coding DNA: TGTGCTAGTGGTTTGGTGGCGGGGCAGGGGGGCCCAGATACGCAGTATTTT.